Listed here are 13 T cell receptor beta chains from one sample, sequenced in a study of cytomegalovirus exposure and HLA in healthy donors. The repertoire was sequenced with immunoSEQ multiplex PCR; TCRdb's copy has only in-frame clones and lacks some. The repertoire holds under 250,000 clones, with around 90% as singletons. Material for sequencing was PBMCs. These receptors originate from a young woman in good health and CMV-seropositive.

As for this clone: A much larger clone differs by one base, so this may be a read error. This same CDR3 is encoded by further DNA sequences in the sample. This rearrangement joins TRBV11-2 to TRBJ2-1; 8 bases fit TRBD2. From germline, CDR1 is SGHAT and CDR2 FQNNGV. This CDR3 is built from 15 residues. The junction had 1 base not matched to a gene; V was cut back by 3 bases and J by 0 bases. The CDR3 DNA reads TGTGCCAGCAGCTTTCGGGGGGGCTCCTACAATGAGCAGTTCTTC. Its translation: CASSFRGGSYNEQFF.

The CDR3 is CASSMRRLNTEAFF. For the CDR3, the DNA is TGTGCCAGCAGTATGAGGCGGTTGAACACTGAAGCTTTCTTT. This sequence joins TRBV28 and TRBJ1-1; D gene ambiguous. This CDR3 spans 14 amino acids. The V gene's germline CDR1 is MDHEN and CDR2 SYDVKM. The germline V and J ends were trimmed by 5 bases and 0 bases, with 10 bases remaining between them.

This sequence joins TRBV7-3 and TRBJ2-1, with 7 bases aligning to TRBD1. Losses at the gene ends were 3 bases for V and 7 bases for J; bases not matched to a gene: 3. The CDR3 runs 13 residues. In germline, CDR1 is SGHTA, CDR2 FQGTGA. In DNA, the CDR3 is TGTGCCAGCAGCTTGCAGGGGGTAAATGAGCAGTTCTTC. Its translation is CASSLQGVNEQFF.

The chain recombines TRBV2 with TRBJ2-1; TRBD2 might be the D (5 bases). Trimming pared 4 bases from V and 6 bases from J, leaving 19 bases between. This CDR3 is built from 16 residues. Germline CDR1 and CDR2: SNHLY and FYNNEI. The CDR3 spells CASSGPRDGMGNEQFF. CDR3 sequence (DNA): TGTGCCAGCAGTGGCCCCCGGGATGGGATGGGCAATGAGCAGTTCTTC.

V and J are TRBV6-1 and TRBJ2-1; 9 nucleotides align to TRBD2. From germline, CDR1 is MNHNS and CDR2 SASEGT. This CDR3 is built from 15 residues. V was pared by 5 bases and J by 8 bases, with 10 bases of the junction left unmatched. Here the CDR3 DNA reads TGTGCCAGCAGTTCTGGGACTAGCTTCAGCGATGAGCAGTTCTTC. Translation: CASSSGTSFSDEQFF.

The chain has TRBV27 and TRBJ2-1, with D possibly being TRBD2 (5 bases). Germline assignment: CDR1 MNHEY and CDR2 SMNVEV (reference sequence). V lost 2 bases, J lost 4 bases, and 9 bases lay in between. The CDR3 runs 14 residues. CDR3 bases: TGTGCCAGCAGTTTAGACTACCGGTACAATGAGCAGTTCTTC. It is translated as CASSLDYRYNEQFF.

This clone was recorded many times. The chain couples TRBV18 to TRBJ2-7; 7 nucleotides match TRBD2. CDR1 and CDR2 (germline): KGHSH, LQKENI. V shed 3 bases and J 0 bases; nucleotides not matched to a gene: 5. The CDR3 contains 15 residues. The CDR3 sequence is CASSPTLANSYEQYF. The CDR3 region has the DNA TGTGCCAGCTCACCTACACTAGCGAACTCCTACGAGCAGTACTTC.

Only one count was recorded for this clone. At one of its ends the junction is not consistent with the germline gene, which may arise from a read error. The rearrangement links TRBV7-7 to TRBJ2-7; D is possibly TRBD2 (5 bases). Germline CDR1 reads SSHAT; CDR2 reads FNYEAQ (reference sequence). There are 13 residues in the CDR3. CDR3 amino acids: CASSSDYSYEQYF. In nucleotides, the CDR3 is TGTGCTAGCAGCTCCGACTACTCCTACGAGCAGTACTTC.

The chain couples TRBV27 to TRBJ1-1, with D unresolved. The CDR3 runs 14 residues. Germline values: CDR1 MNHEY, CDR2 SMNVEV (reference sequence). V was trimmed by 5 bases and J by 6 bases, leaving 16 bases between them. For the CDR3, the DNA is TGTGCCAGCAGTCGCTCCGCCTCGCGGCCTGAAGCTTTCTTT. Protein product: CASSRSASRPEAFF.

The chain joins TRBV19 to TRBJ1-1; tentatively, D is TRBD1 (6 bases). Germline loops: CDR1 LNHDA, CDR2 SQIVND (reference sequence). The CDR3 is 13 residues long. Trimming took off 7 bases at V and 8 bases at J, with 17 bases between the two ends. DNA of the CDR3: TGTGCCAGTATGGCAGGGGATAGGGGGGAAGCTTTCTTT. Its translation: CASMAGDRGEAFF.

The chain couples TRBV27 to TRBJ1-5, with 7 bases identical to TRBD1. CDR1 is MNHEY, CDR2 SMNVEV, per germline (reference sequence). This CDR3 comprises 15 residues. V lost 6 bases, J lost 3 bases, and 8 bases stayed unmatched. DNA of the CDR3: TGTGCCAGCAGCCCCACAGGGGATTACAATCAGCCCCAGCATTTT. This translates into CASSPTGDYNQPQHF.

The chain is built from TRBV6-6 and TRBJ2-5; D gene ambiguous. Trimming removed 4 bases at V and 5 bases at J, with 11 bases between. This CDR3 region has 13 residues. Germline V gene data show CDR1 as MNHNY and CDR2 as SVGAGI (reference sequence). CDR3 nucleotide sequence: TGTGCCAGCAGTTCCGCTAGTCAGGAGACCCAGTACTTC. Translated: CASSSASQETQYF.

The chain is built from TRBV19 and TRBJ1-2; a possible D gene is TRBD1 (6 bases). CDR1 is LNHDA, CDR2 SQIVND, per germline (reference sequence). This CDR3 region has 15 residues. Deletions cut 6 bases from V and 8 bases from J, with 22 bases between. In DNA, the CDR3 is TGTGCCAGTAGCCCGCCTATAGGGGCAGGGGAAGGCTACACCTTC. This sequence encodes CASSPPIGAGEGYTF.